Listed below are T cell receptor beta chains from one sample, sequenced in a study of blood T cell repertoires in COVID-19. The assay was immunoSEQ multiplex PCR, and TCRdb's table has in-frame clones only and misses some. The sample yields 250,000 to 350,000 clones, roughly 90% seen once. The material sequenced was peripheral blood. These receptors were collected from a woman aged 45-65 years who had recovered from COVID-19. Each CDR3 is given with its conserved first and last residue. D genes are given only for firm matches. The size entry is marked missing in some rows and otherwise reads once, few, many or a size class.

J gene: TRBJ1-2
V gene: TRBV11-2
D gene: NA
clone size: NA
CDR3 protein: CASSDTTGFRGYTF
CDR3 DNA: TGTGCCAGCAGCGACACAACAGGGTTTCGTGGCTACACCTTC

J gene: TRBJ1-2
V gene: TRBV19
D gene: NA
clone size: NA
CDR3 protein: CASSYRVMDGYTF
CDR3 DNA: TGTGCCAGTAGTTACAGGGTTATGGATGGCTACACCTTC

J gene: TRBJ1-4
V gene: TRBV27
D gene: TRBD1
clone size: NA
CDR3 protein: CASSPPTGRNEKLFF
CDR3 DNA: TGTGCCAGCAGTCCACCGACAGGGAGGAATGAAAAACTGTTTTTT

J gene: TRBJ2-7
V gene: TRBV29-1
D gene: TRBD1
clone size: once
CDR3 protein: CSVLGQLSSYEQYF
CDR3 DNA: TGCAGCGTACTGGGACAGTTAAGCTCCTACGAGCAGTACTTC

J gene: TRBJ1-4
V gene: TRBV6-5
D gene: NA
clone size: NA
CDR3 protein: CASSYSRGGTNEKLFF
CDR3 DNA: TGTGCCAGCAGTTACTCGAGAGGGGGAACTAATGAAAAACTGTTTTTT

J gene: TRBJ1-2
V gene: TRBV27
D gene: NA
clone size: NA
CDR3 protein: CASGLKGGGYGYTF
CDR3 DNA: TGTGCCAGCGGACTTAAGGGAGGGGGGTATGGCTACACCTTC

J gene: TRBJ1-1
V gene: TRBV5-6
D gene: NA
clone size: NA
CDR3 protein: CASSLRNTEAFF
CDR3 DNA: TGTGCCAGCAGCCTCAGGAACACTGAAGCTTTCTTT

J gene: TRBJ1-1
V gene: TRBV30
D gene: NA
clone size: NA
CDR3 protein: CARQGGAEAFF
CDR3 DNA: TGTGCCCGACAAGGGGGGGCTGAAGCTTTCTTT

J gene: TRBJ2-7
V gene: TRBV7-8
D gene: TRBD1
clone size: NA
CDR3 protein: CASSEGQGVLYEQYF
CDR3 DNA: TGTGCCAGCAGCGAAGGACAGGGGGTCCTCTACGAGCAGTACTTC

J gene: TRBJ1-3
V gene: TRBV7-2
D gene: NA
clone size: NA
CDR3 protein: CASSLAAGNTIYF
CDR3 DNA: TGTGCCAGCAGCTTAGCAGCCGGAAACACCATATATTTT

J gene: TRBJ2-7
V gene: TRBV13
D gene: TRBD2
clone size: NA
CDR3 protein: CASSTGTSDHEQYF
CDR3 DNA: TGTGCCAGCAGCACCGGGACTAGCGACCACGAGCAGTACTTC

J gene: TRBJ2-3
V gene: TRBV29-1
D gene: NA
clone size: NA
CDR3 protein: CSVEGGTGRTDTQYF
CDR3 DNA: TGCAGCGTTGAGGGGGGAACGGGGAGGACAGATACGCAGTATTTT

J gene: TRBJ2-7
V gene: TRBV7-2
D gene: NA
clone size: NA
CDR3 protein: CASSLVGRQVGEQYF
CDR3 DNA: TGTGCCAGCAGCTTAGTTGGGCGACAGGTTGGCGAGCAGTACTTC

J gene: TRBJ2-7
V gene: TRBV9
D gene: TRBD2
clone size: few
CDR3 protein: CASSGPGGQGSFYEQYF
CDR3 DNA: TGTGCCAGCAGCGGCCCGGGGGGGCAGGGGAGCTTCTACGAGCAGTACTTC

J gene: TRBJ2-2
V gene: TRBV6-4
D gene: NA
clone size: NA
CDR3 protein: CASRLTVTTGELFF
CDR3 DNA: TGTGCCAGCAGATTAACAGTGACCACCGGGGAGCTGTTTTTT

J gene: TRBJ2-2
V gene: TRBV5-1
D gene: NA
clone size: NA
CDR3 protein: CASSQTANTGELFF
CDR3 DNA: TGCGCCAGCAGCCAGACAGCCAACACCGGGGAGCTGTTTTTT

J gene: TRBJ2-3
V gene: TRBV7-3
D gene: NA
clone size: NA
CDR3 protein: CASSLLGHGRRDTQYF
CDR3 DNA: TGTGCCAGCAGCTTATTGGGACATGGAAGGAGAGATACGCAGTATTTT

J gene: TRBJ1-1
V gene: TRBV3-1/TRBV3-2
D gene: TRBD1
clone size: NA
CDR3 protein: CASSAGTANTEAFF
CDR3 DNA: TGTGCCAGCAGCGCCGGGACAGCAAACACTGAAGCTTTCTTT